This is a list of T cell receptor beta chains from one sample in a study of blood T cell repertoires in COVID-19. TCRdb keeps only in-frame clones here, not all; method: immunoSEQ multiplex PCR. The table shows just over 50,000 clones, with 80% to 90% occurring only once. Sequenced: peripheral blood. Receptor source: a man in his 70s with acute or convalescent COVID-19. Each CDR3 is given without its conserved first and last residue. Fields, in order: V gene, J gene, clone size, CDR3 protein. Only part of the rows carry a size: once, few, many, or a class if the clone is expanded.

TRBV6-1	TRBJ1-2	.	ASSETGNYGYT
TRBV19	TRBJ1-2	.	ASTRGAGYT
TRBV7-9	TRBJ1-3	.	ASSLRSGNTIY
TRBV4-3	TRBJ1-4	.	ASRERGNEKLF
TRBV5-4	TRBJ1-6	few	ASSFVSRGNSPLH
TRBV2	TRBJ2-3	.	ASTGGLISDTQY
TRBV29-1	TRBJ2-1	.	SAASGRANEQF
TRBV25-1	TRBJ2-7	.	ASSRGTSGSYEQY
TRBV7-3	TRBJ2-1	.	ASSYTQVSEQF
TRBV12-3/TRBV12-4	TRBJ2-1	.	ASTYSYNEQF
TRBV15	TRBJ1-2	.	ATSRDRTGPT
TRBV15	TRBJ2-2	.	ATSRTSTNTGELF
TRBV28	TRBJ2-1	.	ASTGREAGRTEQF
TRBV7-9	TRBJ2-1	.	ASSLPAGVNNEQF